A selection of T cell receptor beta chains follows, all from one sample in a study of blood T cell repertoires in COVID-19. The repertoire was sequenced with immunoSEQ multiplex PCR; TCRdb's copy has only in-frame clones and lacks some. The data hold about 98,000 clones, with 82% observed a single time. Specimen: peripheral blood. The receptors originated from a man in his 70s with active or convalescent COVID-19. Each CDR3 is given with its conserved first and last residue. The order of the fields is CDR3 DNA, CDR3 protein, J gene, D gene, V gene, clone size. The D gene is left open where the match is weak. Size tells how often a clone was seen (once, few, many) or the class of an expanded clone, and some rows leave it out.

cdr3_nt: TGTGCCTGGAGTCCGGGACAGGGTGGTTCACCCCTCCACTTT
cdr3_aa: CAWSPGQGGSPLHF
j_call: TRBJ1-6
d_call: TRBD1
v_call: TRBV30
clone_size: once

cdr3_nt: TGTGCCAGCAGCCTAATACAGGGGACTGAAGCTTTCTTT
cdr3_aa: CASSLIQGTEAFF
j_call: TRBJ1-1
d_call: TRBD1
v_call: TRBV11-3
clone_size: NA

cdr3_nt: TGTGCCAGTACGGCAGGGGGGCTACTTCTTGAAGCTTTCTTT
cdr3_aa: CASTAGGLLLEAFF
j_call: TRBJ1-1
d_call: TRBD1
v_call: TRBV19
clone_size: once

cdr3_nt: TGTGCCAGCAAACCGGGACAGGGGGCCGATGGGGGCTACACCTTC
cdr3_aa: CASKPGQGADGGYTF
j_call: TRBJ1-2
d_call: TRBD1
v_call: TRBV6-5
clone_size: NA

cdr3_nt: TGTGCCAGCAGTTGGGACACCCCGGGTTCTGGAAACACCATATATTTT
cdr3_aa: CASSWDTPGSGNTIYF
j_call: TRBJ1-3
d_call: NA
v_call: TRBV7-2
clone_size: NA

cdr3_nt: TGCGCCAGCAGCGGGGGACAGGCTTCGAGGGAGAACATTCAGTACTTC
cdr3_aa: CASSGGQASRENIQYF
j_call: TRBJ2-4
d_call: TRBD1
v_call: TRBV5-1
clone_size: few

cdr3_nt: TGTGCCAGCAGCTGGACCGGGACAGCCACAGATACGCAGTATTTT
cdr3_aa: CASSWTGTATDTQYF
j_call: TRBJ2-3
d_call: TRBD1
v_call: TRBV5-4
clone_size: NA

cdr3_nt: TGCAGCGTGGCCCAGGGGGTCCAGGACATTCAGTACTTC
cdr3_aa: CSVAQGVQDIQYF
j_call: TRBJ2-4
d_call: TRBD1
v_call: TRBV29-1
clone_size: NA

cdr3_nt: TGTGCCAGCAGCCAAGAAGGGACAGGGGGTATCAGGGAGCTGTTTTTT
cdr3_aa: CASSQEGTGGIRELFF
j_call: TRBJ2-2
d_call: TRBD1
v_call: TRBV3-1/TRBV3-2
clone_size: NA

cdr3_nt: TGTGCCAGCAGCTTTGGCAGGCCAGACTCCTACGAGCAGTACTTC
cdr3_aa: CASSFGRPDSYEQYF
j_call: TRBJ2-7
d_call: NA
v_call: TRBV5-4
clone_size: NA

cdr3_nt: TGTGCCAGCAGCCAGGAGACCCGACAGGGGCTCTCTAACTATGGCTACACCTTC
cdr3_aa: CASSQETRQGLSNYGYTF
j_call: TRBJ1-2
d_call: TRBD1
v_call: TRBV4-2
clone_size: few

cdr3_nt: TGTGCCAGCAGCTTAGAGGCTGGTATCAATCAGCCCCAGCATTTT
cdr3_aa: CASSLEAGINQPQHF
j_call: TRBJ1-5
d_call: NA
v_call: TRBV11-2
clone_size: many

cdr3_nt: TGTGCCAGTAGTATCCAGTCTAACTATGGCTACACCTTC
cdr3_aa: CASSIQSNYGYTF
j_call: TRBJ1-2
d_call: NA
v_call: TRBV19
clone_size: NA

cdr3_nt: TGTGCCAGTAGTATTCGGGACAGGGGGCCTGGAAACACCATATATTTT
cdr3_aa: CASSIRDRGPGNTIYF
j_call: TRBJ1-3
d_call: TRBD1
v_call: TRBV19
clone_size: once

cdr3_nt: TGTGCCAGCAGCGCCGGAACAGGGGGCGGGTACGAGCAGTACTTC
cdr3_aa: CASSAGTGGGYEQYF
j_call: TRBJ2-7
d_call: TRBD1
v_call: TRBV9
clone_size: NA

cdr3_nt: TGCAGTGCAAACAGGGAGGGTGAAGCTTTCTTT
cdr3_aa: CSANREGEAFF
j_call: TRBJ1-1
d_call: NA
v_call: TRBV20-1
clone_size: NA

cdr3_nt: TGTGCCAGCAGCTTTAAAGAGACCCAGTACTTC
cdr3_aa: CASSFKETQYF
j_call: TRBJ2-5
d_call: NA
v_call: TRBV7-9
clone_size: NA

cdr3_nt: TGTGCCAGCACCGCTTCCCATGGAGACATTCAGTACTTC
cdr3_aa: CASTASHGDIQYF
j_call: TRBJ2-4
d_call: NA
v_call: TRBV5-6
clone_size: once

cdr3_nt: TGTGCCAGCAGCCCAGGCCCGGGGGAGAACAATCAGCCCCAGCATTTT
cdr3_aa: CASSPGPGENNQPQHF
j_call: TRBJ1-5
d_call: NA
v_call: TRBV4-2
clone_size: NA

cdr3_nt: TGTGCCAGCAGCCCAGGGACAACTAATGAAAAACTGTTTTTT
cdr3_aa: CASSPGTTNEKLFF
j_call: TRBJ1-4
d_call: NA
v_call: TRBV9
clone_size: NA

cdr3_nt: TGTGCCAGCAGCCAAGAATACTTAAGCTCCTACAATGAGCAGTTCTTC
cdr3_aa: CASSQEYLSSYNEQFF
j_call: TRBJ2-1
d_call: NA
v_call: TRBV4-2
clone_size: NA

cdr3_nt: TGTGCCAGCCTTAAGCTAGCGGGGGTATACGAGCAGTACTTC
cdr3_aa: CASLKLAGVYEQYF
j_call: TRBJ2-7
d_call: TRBD2
v_call: TRBV6-6
clone_size: NA

cdr3_nt: TGCGCCAGCAGCCAAGCACTAGCGGGGGGACGACTCTCCTACGAGCAGTACTTC
cdr3_aa: CASSQALAGGRLSYEQYF
j_call: TRBJ2-7
d_call: TRBD2
v_call: TRBV4-3
clone_size: NA

cdr3_nt: TGTGCCAGCAGTCCCCCTCGGGGGGGCGACGAGCAGTACTTC
cdr3_aa: CASSPPRGGDEQYF
j_call: TRBJ2-7
d_call: TRBD2
v_call: TRBV6-5
clone_size: NA

cdr3_nt: TGTGCCAGCAGTTCGGGGGGGACAGCTCTCTACGAGCAGTACTTC
cdr3_aa: CASSSGGTALYEQYF
j_call: TRBJ2-7
d_call: NA
v_call: TRBV6-2/TRBV6-3
clone_size: NA

cdr3_nt: TGTGCCAGCAGTAAACAGGGGGTGGCCGGGGAGCTGTTTTTT
cdr3_aa: CASSKQGVAGELFF
j_call: TRBJ2-2
d_call: TRBD1
v_call: TRBV6-2/TRBV6-3
clone_size: NA

cdr3_nt: TGTGCCAGCAGCCGAGGCCCGGTCGTCACCTATGGCTACACCTTC
cdr3_aa: CASSRGPVVTYGYTF
j_call: TRBJ1-2
d_call: NA
v_call: TRBV3-1/TRBV3-2
clone_size: NA

cdr3_nt: TGTGCCACCAGTGATTCAAGACAGGGGCGGGAGACCCAGTACTTC
cdr3_aa: CATSDSRQGRETQYF
j_call: TRBJ2-5
d_call: TRBD1
v_call: TRBV24-1
clone_size: NA

cdr3_nt: TGTGCCAGCAGCCCACTCGGGGGGACCGGGGAGCTGTTTTTT
cdr3_aa: CASSPLGGTGELFF
j_call: TRBJ2-2
d_call: TRBD2
v_call: TRBV4-2
clone_size: NA

cdr3_nt: TGTGCCAGCAGCAAGGAGAGTGGGGGCCACAATGAGCAGTTCTTC
cdr3_aa: CASSKESGGHNEQFF
j_call: TRBJ2-1
d_call: NA
v_call: TRBV11-3
clone_size: NA

cdr3_nt: TGTGCCAGTAGTCTGGGGAGGGTCCGCGATGAGCAGTTCTTC
cdr3_aa: CASSLGRVRDEQFF
j_call: TRBJ2-1
d_call: TRBD2
v_call: TRBV19
clone_size: NA

cdr3_nt: TGCAGCGTTGAAGCTGAGAACAGGGGAACAGATACGCAGTATTTT
cdr3_aa: CSVEAENRGTDTQYF
j_call: TRBJ2-3
d_call: TRBD1
v_call: TRBV29-1
clone_size: few

cdr3_nt: TGTGCCATCAGTGACCCTACCCGACAGGTACTGTCAAGCTCCTATAATTCACCCCTCCACTTT
cdr3_aa: CAISDPTRQVLSSSYNSPLHF
j_call: TRBJ1-6
d_call: NA
v_call: TRBV10-3
clone_size: NA

cdr3_nt: TGTGCCAGCAGTTTATACAGCCTGTACGTCTACGAGCAGTACTTC
cdr3_aa: CASSLYSLYVYEQYF
j_call: TRBJ2-7
d_call: NA
v_call: TRBV28
clone_size: NA

cdr3_nt: TGTGCCAGCAGCGGCAGGGGTCTAGGGCAGTTCTTC
cdr3_aa: CASSGRGLGQFF
j_call: TRBJ2-1
d_call: NA
v_call: TRBV13
clone_size: NA

cdr3_nt: TGTGCCAGCAGTGAGTTGAGCTATGGCTACACCTTC
cdr3_aa: CASSELSYGYTF
j_call: TRBJ1-2
d_call: NA
v_call: TRBV2
clone_size: few

cdr3_nt: TGTGCCAGCAGCCCATCTCCCGGGGGGCCTGGAAACATTCAGTACTTC
cdr3_aa: CASSPSPGGPGNIQYF
j_call: TRBJ2-4
d_call: NA
v_call: TRBV11-2
clone_size: NA

cdr3_nt: TGTGCCAGTAGTATTATGACAGGGAGAACTAGCACAGATACGCAGTATTTT
cdr3_aa: CASSIMTGRTSTDTQYF
j_call: TRBJ2-3
d_call: TRBD1
v_call: TRBV19
clone_size: NA

cdr3_nt: TGTGCCAGCAGCCAAAGCGGCCAGCCCCAGCATTTT
cdr3_aa: CASSQSGQPQHF
j_call: TRBJ1-5
d_call: NA
v_call: TRBV4-2
clone_size: NA

cdr3_nt: TGTGCCAGCAGCTCAGGGAACCCGGACTACGAGCAGTACTTC
cdr3_aa: CASSSGNPDYEQYF
j_call: TRBJ2-7
d_call: NA
v_call: TRBV2
clone_size: NA

cdr3_nt: TGTGCCAGCAGTTTGATTGCTACAGGGGGAAACTATGGCTACACCTTC
cdr3_aa: CASSLIATGGNYGYTF
j_call: TRBJ1-2
d_call: TRBD1
v_call: TRBV6-6
clone_size: NA

cdr3_nt: TGTGCCAGTAGTCAGGGCACCGAGCAGTACTTC
cdr3_aa: CASSQGTEQYF
j_call: TRBJ2-7
d_call: NA
v_call: TRBV19
clone_size: few

cdr3_nt: TGTGCCAGCAGCCTTACGGGGGAGTATGGCTACACCTTC
cdr3_aa: CASSLTGEYGYTF
j_call: TRBJ1-2
d_call: NA
v_call: TRBV9
clone_size: NA

cdr3_nt: TGTGCCAGCACCCTTAGCCGCGAGCAGTTCTTC
cdr3_aa: CASTLSREQFF
j_call: TRBJ2-1
d_call: NA
v_call: TRBV6-5
clone_size: few

cdr3_nt: TGTGCCAGCAGTACAAAACAGGGGCCCCAGCATTTT
cdr3_aa: CASSTKQGPQHF
j_call: TRBJ1-5
d_call: NA
v_call: TRBV6-5
clone_size: NA

cdr3_nt: TGTGCCATCGGGACACCCACGGGAGGGGCCAACGTCCTGACTTTC
cdr3_aa: CAIGTPTGGANVLTF
j_call: TRBJ2-6
d_call: NA
v_call: TRBV10-3
clone_size: NA

cdr3_nt: TGCAGCGTTCTCACAGGGGTAGGGACTGAAGCTTTCTTT
cdr3_aa: CSVLTGVGTEAFF
j_call: TRBJ1-1
d_call: TRBD1
v_call: TRBV29-1
clone_size: NA

cdr3_nt: TGTGCCAGCAGCTTGGGGGCAGGGAATCAGCCCCAGCATTTT
cdr3_aa: CASSLGAGNQPQHF
j_call: TRBJ1-5
d_call: NA
v_call: TRBV11-2
clone_size: NA

cdr3_nt: TGTGCCAGCAGCCAGGAGGGAGGCGAGCAGTACTTC
cdr3_aa: CASSQEGGEQYF
j_call: TRBJ2-7
d_call: NA
v_call: TRBV7-3
clone_size: once

cdr3_nt: TGCGCCAGCAGCGCCGCTAGGAACACTGAAGCTTTCTTT
cdr3_aa: CASSAARNTEAFF
j_call: TRBJ1-1
d_call: NA
v_call: TRBV5-1
clone_size: NA

cdr3_nt: TGCGCCAGCAGCCACGGACTAGCGGGGAGGGGCGGGGAGCTGTTTTTT
cdr3_aa: CASSHGLAGRGGELFF
j_call: TRBJ2-2
d_call: TRBD2
v_call: TRBV4-1
clone_size: NA

cdr3_nt: TGCAGTGCCCAGGAAGAGACCCAGTACTTC
cdr3_aa: CSAQEETQYF
j_call: TRBJ2-5
d_call: NA
v_call: TRBV20-1
clone_size: NA

cdr3_nt: TGTGCCAGCTCACTGCAGCGGGGGGGCCCCTCCTATAATGAAAAACTGTTTTTT
cdr3_aa: CASSLQRGGPSYNEKLFF
j_call: TRBJ1-4
d_call: NA
v_call: TRBV18
clone_size: NA

cdr3_nt: TGCGCCAGCAGTGAGTTGGCGGGGGGCCACACAGATACGCAGTATTTT
cdr3_aa: CASSELAGGHTDTQYF
j_call: TRBJ2-3
d_call: TRBD2
v_call: TRBV10-1
clone_size: few